This passage covers 6 T cell receptor delta chains from one sample sequenced in a study of gamma-delta chains in newborns, infants, children. TCRdb repeated clone calling on the reads with CATT. The table records 4,500 to 5,000 delta-chain clones, under 40% of them present only once. Material for sequencing was blood. All receptors derive from a child who received the measles vaccine.

This chain connects TRDV1 to TRDJ1; D is perhaps TRDD2 (7 bases). Between the trimmed V and J ends, which lost 4 bases and 9 bases, there was a span of 39 bases. The CDR3 covers 21 residues. The germline V gene has CDR1 TSWWSYY and CDR2 QGS. CDR3 bases: TGTGCTCTTGGGGGTCCCTTTCCTACGTCTGGGGATGAGCCAGTTAGTATCGAACTCATCTTT. Translation gives CALGGPFPTSGDEPVSIELIF.

V usage is TRDV1 and J usage is TRDJ1; 9 bases map to TRDD3. V was pared by 6 bases and J by 4 bases, with 33 bases of the junction left unmatched. Germline CDR1 and CDR2: TSWWSYY and QGS. The length of the CDR3 is 23 residues. DNA of the CDR3: TGTGCTCTTGGTGAATCGGCCTACGTCCAAGCGTACTGGGGGACCTATAGGGACGATAAACTCATCTTT. This encodes CALGESAYVQAYWGTYRDDKLIF.

The chain has TRDV1 and TRDJ1, with 7 bases aligning to TRDD3. Germline-derived CDR1 and CDR2 are TSWWSYY and QGS. With V trimmed by 4 bases and J by 0 bases, 26 bases remained unmatched. The CDR3 spans 22 residues. CDR3 DNA sequence: TGTGCTCTTGGGGGACTAGCTTCCCAATTCTCCCCCTGGGGGCCCCACACCGATAAACTCATCTTT. It is translated as CALGGLASQFSPWGPHTDKLIF.

This clone was observed a handful of times. This could be a read error, since a much larger clone is one nucleotide away. This sample includes further DNA sequences coding for the same CDR3. The chain recombines TRDV1 with TRDJ1; 11 bases fit TRDD3. Germline CDR1 reads TSWWSYY; CDR2 reads QGS. This CDR3 has 18 amino acids. This chain's CDR3 is CALGEANWGIENTDKLIF. The CDR3 region has the DNA TGTGCTCTTGGGGAAGCTAACTGGGGGATAGAAAACACCGATAAACTCATCTTC.

There are a few counts of this clone. Other DNA sequences from this sample encode an identical CDR3 as well. The chain recombines TRDV1 with TRDJ1; D might be TRDD3 (7 bases). CDR3 length: 22 residues. Germline CDR1 reads TSWWSYY; CDR2 reads QGS. Trimming took off 5 bases at V and 4 bases at J, with 38 bases between the two ends. CDR3 in amino acids: CALGFILPFNWGMGIGSDKLIF. The CDR3 DNA reads TGTGCTCTTGGGTTTATCCTTCCATTTAACTGGGGAATGGGGATCGGAAGCGATAAACTCATCTTT.

The chain links TRAV29/DV5 to TRDJ1, with TRDD3 matching 8 bases. CDR1 NSMFDY and CDR2 ISSIKDK come from the germline V gene. CDR3 length equals 22 residues. Unmatched junction bases numbered 27, after V lost 2 bases and J lost 0 bases. DNA for the CDR3: TGTGCAGCAAGGTGCTGGGGGGCCAACCTTCTACTGGGGGCCGAGTACACCGATAAACTCATCTTT. This encodes CAARCWGANLLLGAEYTDKLIF.